The text below deals with one T cell receptor (beta chain). Its target is unknown. This sample is part of a study of post-analysis software for immune sequencing data. Study as a whole: Included courses were relapsing-remitting and secondary progressive multiple sclerosis; progressive-relapsing multiple sclerosis was also included. Whole-study results and caveats: Co-batched samples clustered tightly together by F measure. Controls had significantly higher normalized Chao1 diversity than multiple sclerosis patients. TRBV5-6, TRBV5-1 and TRBV20-1 were among four or five TRBV segments more frequent in patients than controls.

The TCR beta cDNA libraries contained unique molecular identifiers. TCRdb analysed the PCR reads with MiXCR anew, one entry per CDR3 protein. This sample has hundreds of thousands of distinct CDR3 sequences, with about 44% found just once. Germline V lookup: CDR1 LGHDT, CDR2 YNNKEL (reference sequence). The ends were cut back, 3 bases at V and 4 bases at J, with 7 bases in the middle. This CDR3 has 13 amino acids. The rearrangement uses TRBV3-1 and TRBJ2-1; TRBD2 might be the D (6 bases). The sequenced material came from blood. The TCR sequence derives from a girl between 5 and 17 years old with multiple sclerosis. CDR3 amino acids: CASSQGLYNEQFF. The CDR3 region has the DNA TGTGCCAGCAGCCAGGGACTGTACAATGAGCAGTTCTTC.